Below are 20 T cell receptor beta chains sequenced from a single sample in a study of blood T cell repertoires in COVID-19 (TCRdb year 2020). The library was generated by the immunoSEQ multiplex PCR assay. TCRdb carries this immuneACCESS record with in-frame sequences only. Its versions omit some clonotypes, under half of them owing to an unresolved V gene in the studies checked, with the rest unexplained. Here the sample has over 200,000 clones; over 75% occur a single time. The ten largest clones take up 4% to 5.5% of the sample. Sequencing used peripheral blood. Source of these receptors: a woman aged 40 to 50 with acute or convalescent COVID-19.

The J gene is TRBJ2-1, the V gene TRBV5-1; 11 bases fit TRBD2. V was clipped by 2 bases and J by 3 bases; unmatched bases: 4. Looked up from germline, CDR1 is SGHRS and CDR2 is YFSETQ. The CDR3 runs 16 residues. The CDR3 DNA sequence: TGCGCCAGCAGCTTTAGCGGGGGGGCCCGCTACAATGAGCAGTTCTTC. This translates into CASSFSGGARYNEQFF. Full variable domain (missing parts from reference TRBV5-1 and TRBJ2-1): KAGVTQTPRYLIKTRGQQVTLSCSPISGHRSVSWYQQTPGQGLQFLFEYFSETQRNKGNFPGRFSGRQFSNSRSEMNVSTLELGDSALYLCASSFSGGARYNEQFFGPGTRLTVL.

This clone was detected a few times. CDR3 DNA sequence: TGTGCCAGCAGCCAGGGCCCGGGCTCACCCCTCCACTTT. Translating gives CASSQGPGSPLHF. The chain joins TRBV2 to TRBJ1-6; possibly TRBD1 for D (5 bases). This CDR3 contains 13 residues. CDR1 and CDR2 from the germline V gene are SNHLY and FYNNEI. Trimming stripped 6 bases from V and 10 bases from J, with 13 bases between.

The CDR3: CASSDRRGTPSYGYTF. The CDR3 region has the DNA TGTGCCAGCAGCGACCGTCGGGGGACCCCTTCCTATGGCTACACCTTC. The chain carries TRBV9 and TRBJ1-2; TRBD1 might be the D (5 bases). The germline V gene encodes CDR1 SGDLS and CDR2 YYNGEE. Between the trimmed V and J ends, which lost 3 bases and 4 bases, there was a span of 19 bases. CDR3 size: 16 residues.

The genes are TRBV30 and TRBJ2-2, with TRBD1 as a possible D gene (6 bases). The CDR3 spans 15 residues. V dropped 4 bases and J dropped 6 bases, with 18 bases sitting between them. Looked up from germline, CDR1 is GTSNPN and CDR2 is SVGIG (reference sequence). CDR3 amino acids: CAWNPTGRGAGELFF. Here the CDR3 DNA reads TGTGCCTGGAACCCAACAGGGAGAGGGGCCGGGGAGCTGTTTTTT.

This clone was detected once. The chain combines TRBV11-2 with TRBJ2-3; D is perhaps TRBD1 (5 bases). The germline gives CDR1 SGHAT, CDR2 FQNNGV. V lost 6 bases to trimming and J lost 6 bases, with 19 bases between them. The CDR3 runs 15 residues. CDR3 residues: CASRPVAGAADTQYF. CDR3 bases: TGTGCCAGCAGACCGGTAGCTGGGGCGGCGGATACGCAGTATTTT.

The chain links TRBV28 to TRBJ1-1, with 11 positions matching TRBD1. With V trimmed by 2 bases and J by 5 bases, 4 bases remained unmatched. Germline loops: CDR1 MDHEN, CDR2 SYDVKM. The CDR3 is 15 residues long. The CDR3 DNA sequence: TGTGCCAGCAGTTTACCCCGGGACAGGGGGACTGAAGCTTTCTTT. Encoded protein: CASSLPRDRGTEAFF.

The gene calls are TRBV5-6 and TRBJ2-7; D gene uncertain. The CDR3 loop spans 12 amino acids. Germline V CDR1 and CDR2: SGHDT, YYEEEE. V gave up 0 bases and J gave up 6 bases, with 7 bases separating them. The CDR3 is CASSLGAGEQYV. CDR3 nucleotide sequence: TGTGCCAGCAGCTTGGGGGCCGGCGAGCAGTACGTC.

The chain recombines TRBV9 with TRBJ1-6, with D possibly being TRBD1 (5 bases). CDR1 is SGDLS and CDR2 is YYNGEE in the germline V gene. The CDR3 runs to 15 residues. Trimming removed 0 bases from V and 10 bases from J, with 14 bases in between. CDR3 protein: CASSVGLAGNSPLHF. CDR3 DNA sequence: TGTGCCAGCAGCGTAGGGTTGGCAGGGAACTCACCCCTCCACTTT. Together with reference TRBV9 and TRBJ1-6, the CDR3 gives the full variable domain: DSGVTQTPKHLITATGQRVTLRCSPRSGDLSVYWYQQSLDQGLQFLIQYYNGEERAKGNILERFSAQQFPDLHSELNLSSLELGDSALYFCASSVGLAGNSPLHFGNGTRLTVT.

The V gene is TRBV5-1, the J gene TRBJ1-1, with D unclear. Trimming removed 0 bases from V and 2 bases from J, with 8 bases in between. CDR1 SGHRS and CDR2 YFSETQ come from the germline V gene. The CDR3 sequence is 14 residues long. The CDR3 nucleotides read TGCGCCAGCAGCTTGGCAGGCCATAACACTGAAGCTTTCTTT. Residues: CASSLAGHNTEAFF.

This chain links TRBV3-1 (or the pseudogene TRBV3-2) with TRBJ1-2; D may be TRBD1 (6 bases). This CDR3 spans 13 amino acids. Germline V gives CDR1 LGHDT, CDR2 YNNKEL (reference sequence). V was trimmed by 7 bases and J by 7 bases, leaving 16 bases between them. The CDR3 DNA reads as TGTGCCAGCAACTCACAGGGTTTGGGTGGCTACACCTTC. It translates to CASNSQGLGGYTF.

This clone was seen only once. This sequence joins TRBV5-6 and TRBJ1-1; 10 positions match TRBD1. The V gene end was trimmed by 3 bases and the J gene end by 0 bases; junction bases not matched to a gene: 5. The length of the CDR3 is 16 residues. CDR1 and CDR2 (germline): SGHDT, YYEEEE. The CDR3 loop reads CASSSGTGVLNTEAFF. CDR3 DNA sequence: TGTGCCAGCAGCTCCGGGACAGGGGTTTTGAACACTGAAGCTTTCTTT. The full variable domain, its missing parts supplied by reference TRBV5-6 and TRBJ1-1, is DAGVTQSPTHLIKTRGQQVTLRCSPKSGHDTVSWYQQALGQGPQFIFQYYEEEERQRGNFPDRFSGHQFPNYSSELNVNALLLGDSALYLCASSSGTGVLNTEAFFGQGTRLTVV.

This chain joins TRBV6-5 and TRBJ2-1; tentatively, D is TRBD1 (5 bases). Trimming took off 7 bases at V and 4 bases at J, with 14 bases between the two ends. Germline V lookup: CDR1 MNHEY, CDR2 SVGAGI. This CDR3 contains 14 residues. DNA of the CDR3: TGTGCCAGCATCAACCCCAGGGTTTACAATGAGCAGTTCTTC. It codes for CASINPRVYNEQFF.

The chain links TRBV19 to TRBJ1-2, with 10 bases fitting TRBD1. The CDR3 consists of 17 residues. The V gene end was trimmed by 7 bases and the J gene end by 4 bases; junction bases not matched to a gene: 15. Germline values: CDR1 LNHDA, CDR2 SQIVND (reference sequence). The DNA of the CDR3 is TGTGCCAGTAAAAGGGACAGGGGAGAGTTGGGTGGCTATGGCTACACCTTC. Translated, it gives CASKRDRGELGGYGYTF.

This sequence joins TRBV4-1 and TRBJ1-6; possibly TRBD1 for D (5 bases). This CDR3 has 17 residues. Germline V gene data show CDR1 as MGHRA and CDR2 as YSYEKL. The germline V and J ends were trimmed by 1 base and 7 bases, with 17 bases remaining between them. For the CDR3, the DNA is TGCGCCAGCAGCCAAGTTCACCCTCAAGGGGTCAATTCACCCCTCCACTTT. Protein sequence: CASSQVHPQGVNSPLHF.

The chain recombines TRBV19 with TRBJ1-3, with 12 bases matching TRBD1. Per germline, CDR1 LNHDA and CDR2 SQIVND (reference sequence). The CDR3 loop spans 19 amino acids. Trimming at V came to 4 bases and at J to 3 bases, leaving 13 bases not matched to a gene. The CDR3 nucleotides read TGTGCCAGTAGTACCCCCCCGGGACAGGGGGCTCGGATTGGAAACACCATATATTTT. Translated, it gives CASSTPPGQGARIGNTIYF.

The rearrangement joins TRBV7-7 to TRBJ2-1, with D perhaps TRBD2 (5 bases). CDR1 and CDR2 (germline): SSHAT, FNYEAQ (reference sequence). The germline V and J ends were trimmed by 1 base and 0 bases, with 10 bases remaining between them. This CDR3 region has 16 residues. CDR3 protein: CASSLVEASSYNEQFF. The DNA of the CDR3 is TGTGCCAGCAGCTTAGTGGAGGCCTCCTCCTACAATGAGCAGTTCTTC.

DNA of the CDR3: TGTGCCAGCAGACCCCCAGGGGGCGCGTGGAGTGGGCAGTTCTTC. This codes for CASRPPGGAWSGQFF. The chain carries TRBV6-6 and TRBJ2-1, with 8 positions matching TRBD1. This CDR3 is built from 15 residues. Trimming at V came to 6 bases and at J to 12 bases, leaving 16 bases not matched to a gene. CDR1 is MNHNY and CDR2 is SVGAGI in the germline V gene (reference sequence).

J is TRBJ2-1 and V is TRBV3-1 (or the pseudogene TRBV3-2); 10 nucleotides line up with TRBD1. The ends lost 10 bases at V and 5 bases at J; junction bases unmatched: 8. The CDR3 spans 14 residues. Germline CDR1 LGHDT, CDR2 YNNKEL (reference sequence). CDR3 loop: CATGYGQGDNEQFF. Written as DNA, the CDR3 is TGTGCCACCGGATATGGACAGGGGGACAATGAGCAGTTCTTC.

The V and J genes are TRBV27 and TRBJ1-5, with 7 bases identical to TRBD1. In germline, CDR1 is MNHEY, CDR2 SMNVEV (reference sequence). The CDR3 runs to 16 residues. V shed 4 bases, J shed 3 bases, and the junction held 9 bases outside the gene matches. The CDR3 DNA follows: TGTGCCAGCAGTTCCGTCCCCGGGACAGTCAATCAGCCCCAGCATTTT. As protein: CASSSVPGTVNQPQHF.

CDR3 in amino acids: CASSVLSGGVDTQYF. CDR3 DNA sequence: TGTGCCAGCAGCGTACTAAGCGGGGGGGTAGATACGCAGTATTTT. This chain uses TRBV9 with TRBJ2-3, with TRBD2 identical over 10 bases. The ends lost 1 base at V and 5 bases at J; junction bases unmatched: 4. The CDR3 runs 15 residues. Per germline, CDR1 SGDLS and CDR2 YYNGEE.